Each of the 21 T cell receptor beta chains below was sequenced from the same sample in a study of neurological immune-mediated disorders. Time point denoted: longitudinal time-point 1 (baseline). TCRdb reprocessed the 5' RACE reads via MiXCR and lists one record per CDR3 protein. The data hold approximately 37,000 distinct CDR3 sequences, with more than 3% observed a single time. The sequenced sample consisted of PBMCs. The receptors originated from a woman in her sixties or seventies with multiple sclerosis.

This clonotype came up many times. This chain joins TRBV18 and TRBJ2-2, with D perhaps matching TRBD2 (6 bases). CDR1 KGHSH and CDR2 LQKENI come from the germline V gene. Between the trimmed V and J ends, which lost 3 bases and 4 bases, there was a span of 21 bases. The CDR3 sequence is 18 residues long. DNA for the CDR3: TGTGCCAGCTCACCCCCGGCGCGGCTAGCGTATGGCACCGGGGAGCTGTTTTTT. Translated, it gives CASSPPARLAYGTGELFF.

This clonotype was recorded many times. The chain employs TRBV2 and TRBJ1-5; 10 bases fit TRBD1. CDR3 length equals 15 residues. Germline assignment: CDR1 SNHLY and CDR2 FYNNEI. With 10 bases clipped from V and 0 bases from J, the junction kept 6 bases outside the gene matches. The CDR3 DNA reads as TGTGCCACTACAAGACAGGGGGCTAGCAATCAGCCCCAGCATTTT. Translation gives CATTRQGASNQPQHF.

This clonotype was recorded at least ten times. V usage is TRBV7-8 and J usage is TRBJ1-6; 8 bases line up with TRBD1. This CDR3 is built from 16 residues. Germline trimming cut 4 bases from V and 6 bases from J; bases unmatched to any gene: 8. Germline V gives CDR1 SGHVS, CDR2 FQNEAQ. The CDR3 sequence is CASSSSQGGGNSPLHF. The CDR3 nucleotides are TGTGCCAGCAGCTCTTCACAGGGGGGCGGTAATTCACCCCTCCACTTT.

The sample holds many counts of this clonotype. The chain couples TRBV9 to TRBJ2-7; D might be TRBD1 or TRBD2, each matching 6 bases. V lost 0 bases, J lost 0 bases, and 10 bases lay in between. The length of the CDR3 is 15 residues. The germline gives CDR1 SGDLS, CDR2 YYNGEE. The CDR3 DNA is TGTGCCAGCAGCGTAGACGGGGGCCTCTCCTACGAGCAGTACTTC. Translating gives CASSVDGGLSYEQYF. The full variable domain, rest sourced from reference TRBV9 and TRBJ2-7, is DSGVTQTPKHLITATGQRVTLRCSPRSGDLSVYWYQQSLDQGLQFLIQYYNGEERAKGNILERFSAQQFPDLHSELNLSSLELGDSALYFCASSVDGGLSYEQYFGPGTRLTVT.

This clonotype was observed many times. V gene TRBV5-1 combines with J gene TRBJ1-1; D is perhaps TRBD1 (5 bases). The CDR3 is 14 amino acids. CDR1 and CDR2 (germline): SGHRS, YFSETQ. The ends were cut back, 4 bases at V and 1 base at J, with 11 bases in the middle. For the CDR3, the DNA is TGCGCCAGCAGCCAGATGACAGCGAACACTGAAGCTTTCTTT. This translates into CASSQMTANTEAFF.

This chain connects TRBV3-1 to TRBJ2-1; perhaps TRBD1 as D (6 bases). The germline CDR1 and CDR2 sequences are LGHDT and YNNKEL (reference sequence). Trimming took off 0 bases at V and 6 bases at J, with 15 bases between the two ends. The CDR3 is 16 residues long. CDR3 protein: CASSQEYRDYSNEQFF. The CDR3 nucleotides are TGTGCCAGCAGCCAAGAATACAGGGATTATTCCAATGAGCAGTTCTTC.

The chain has TRBV4-2 and TRBJ2-5; D unresolved. Germline CDR1 is LGHNA and CDR2 is YNFKEQ. The V gene lost 1 base and the J gene lost 1 base, with 1 base spanning the gap. The CDR3 contains 12 residues. This CDR3 reads CASSQGQETQYF. Here the CDR3 DNA reads TGTGCCAGCAGCCAAGGCCAAGAGACCCAGTACTTC.

In regard to this clonotype: This sequence may be a read error, since a much larger clone differs from it by one base. This chain connects TRBV5-1 to TRBJ1-6; D uncertain. CDR3 length: 17 amino acids. Germline loops: CDR1 SGHRS, CDR2 YFSETQ. The CDR3 reads CASSFDEDQRPRSPLNF. Written as DNA, the CDR3 is TGCGCCAGCAGCTTTGACGAGGATCAACGCCCGAGGTCACCCCTCAACTTT.

This clonotype has just a few counts. The chain uses TRBV18 and TRBJ1-2; the match to TRBD1 covers 9 bases. CDR1 is KGHSH, CDR2 LQKENI, per germline. The V gene end was trimmed by 6 bases and the J gene end by 2 bases; junction bases not matched to a gene: 4. The CDR3 consists of 14 residues. The CDR3 here is CASSRGQGNYGYTF. CDR3 coding DNA: TGTGCCAGCTCCCGGGGACAGGGCAACTATGGCTACACCTTC. Combining the CDR3 with reference TRBV18 and TRBJ1-2 gives the whole variable domain NAGVMQNPRHLVRRRGQEARLRCSPMKGHSHVYWYRQLPEEGLKFMVYLQKENIIDESGMPKERFSAEFPKEGPSILRIQQVVRGDSAAYFCASSRGQGNYGYTFGSGTRLTVV.

This clonotype showed up many times. The chain joins TRBV7-9 to TRBJ2-7; D might be TRBD1 or TRBD2, each matching 6 bases. This CDR3 contains 16 residues. Between the trimmed V and J ends, which lost 8 bases and 1 base, there was a span of 21 bases. Per germline, CDR1 SEHNR and CDR2 FQNEAQ (reference sequence). CDR3 nucleotides: TGTGCCAGCGCCGATTTCGGGGGCAGGGTATCCTACGAGCAGTACTTC. Translation: CASADFGGRVSYEQYF.

In this sample, this clonotype turned up many times. The chain carries TRBV15 and TRBJ2-1, with 7 bases aligning to TRBD2. The CDR3 consists of 15 residues. After removal of 0 bases from V and 6 bases from J, the junction contained 5 bases not matched to a gene. Germline CDR1 is LNHNV and CDR2 is YYDKDF (reference sequence). The CDR3, as DNA: TGTGCCACCAGCAGAGACAGGGAGGGAGGCAATGAGCAGTTCTTC. It yields the protein CATSRDREGGNEQFF.

There are many counts of this clonotype. This rearrangement joins TRBV7-2 to TRBJ2-2; D is unclear. Germline CDR1 SGHTA, CDR2 FQGNSA. V was pared by 3 bases and J by 4 bases, with 3 bases between. This CDR3 is 12 amino acids long. CDR3 region: CASSFTTGELFF. The CDR3 DNA reads as TGTGCCAGCAGCTTCACCACCGGGGAGCTGTTTTTT.

The table lists this clonotype with many counts. The chain uses TRBV7-9 and TRBJ2-1; 8 nucleotides match TRBD1. Germline assignment: CDR1 SEHNR and CDR2 FQNEAQ (reference sequence). CDR3 length equals 13 residues. The J segment lost 15 bases and the V segment lost 4 bases, leaving 11 bases of the junction unmatched. The CDR3 reads CASSSTGRQGLFF. CDR3 nucleotides: TGTGCCAGCAGCTCCACGGGGAGACAGGGGTTGTTCTTC.

This clonotype was seen many times. The chain recombines TRBV21-1 with TRBJ2-3; the tabulated D call, TRBD2, remains unverified against the DNA. TRBV21-1 is assigned pseudogene status. This CDR3 is built from 14 residues. The CDR3: CAGTSSTHTDTQYF. In nucleotides, the CDR3 is TGTGCCGGTACTAGCTCGACACACACAGATACGCAGTATTTT.

In its sample, this clonotype was seen many times. A junction end diverges from the germline sequence, so it may reflect a read error. This sequence joins TRBV12-3 or TRBV12-4 and TRBJ2-1, with D possibly TRBD1 on 6 matching bases. The length of the CDR3 is 12 residues. The CDR3 sequence: CPGQGLPNEQFF. CDR3 sequence (DNA): TGCCCCGGGCAGGGGCTTCCAAATGAGCAGTTCTTC.

This clonotype was found many times. The J gene is TRBJ2-7, the V gene TRBV10-3; no definite D call. The length of the CDR3 is 13 residues. The V gene's germline CDR1 is ENHRY and CDR2 SYGVKD. V lost 0 bases and J lost 4, with 7 bases in between. Here the CDR3 reads CAISESIGYEQYF. The DNA for the CDR3 is TGTGCCATCAGTGAGTCGATTGGGTACGAGCAGTACTTC.

This clonotype was seen a handful of times. V usage is TRBV7-6 and J usage is TRBJ2-1; 7 bases are a match to TRBD1. V shed 5 bases and J 9 bases; nucleotides not matched to a gene: 10. The CDR3 is 14 residues long. Germline V CDR1 and CDR2: SGHVS, FNYEAQ. CDR3 amino acids: CASSPRTGEVEQFF. The CDR3, as DNA: TGTGCCAGCAGCCCCCGGACAGGCGAGGTTGAGCAGTTCTTC.

A word on this clonotype: One junction end disagrees with the germline gene, perhaps due to a read error. The CDR3, as DNA: TGCGCCAGCAGCTTGGACAGCGGGACAGATAAGCAGTATTTT. Protein sequence: CASSLDSGTDKQYF. The V gene is TRBV5-1, the J gene TRBJ2-3; D possibly matches TRBD1 or TRBD2 (7 bases each). This CDR3 region has 14 residues. Germline V gene data show CDR1 as SGHRS and CDR2 as YFSETQ.

This clonotype occurred many times. The chain has TRBV30 and TRBJ1-2; D possibly corresponds to TRBD1 (5 bases). The CDR3 runs 12 residues. V lost 4 bases and J lost 4, with 10 bases in between. CDR1 and CDR2 (germline): GTSNPN, SVGIG (reference sequence). The CDR3 coding sequence is TGTGCCTGGACAGGGAGTAGCTATGGCTACACCTTC. This encodes CAWTGSSYGYTF.

The sample holds many counts of this clonotype. The J gene is TRBJ2-5, the V gene TRBV20-1; D remains unclear. Germline CDR1 DFQATT, CDR2 SNEGSKA (reference sequence). Trimming removed 3 bases from V and 3 bases from J, with 5 bases in between. The CDR3 has 11 residues. In DNA, the CDR3 is TGCAGTGCTAGCTGGGAAGAGACCCAGTACTTC. Translation gives CSASWEETQYF.

In its sample, this clonotype ranks as medium-sized. The V call is TRBV20-1, the J call TRBJ2-7; TRBD1 matches 10 bases. CDR1 DFQATT and CDR2 SNEGSKA come from the germline V gene (reference sequence). There are 16 residues in the CDR3. V shed 5 bases, J shed 7 bases, and the junction held 17 bases outside the gene matches. CDR3 bases: TGCAGTGCTGGAGGCCGGGCTACCGGGACAGGGGTTGAGCAGTACTTC. Its translation is CSAGGRATGTGVEQYF.